This T cell receptor (beta chain) was sequenced in a study of technical replicates of blood from a few donors. Using immunoSEQ multiplex PCR, the repertoire was profiled, and TCRdb retains in-frame clones only, with some absent. Seen here are about 82,000 clones, around 96% observed once, and the top ten hold 0.3% to 0.4%. V was trimmed by 1 base and J by 3 bases, leaving 6 bases between them. The germline gives CDR1 SSHAT, CDR2 FNYEAQ (reference sequence). There are 13 residues in the CDR3. The chain combines TRBV7-7 with TRBJ2-5; no definite D call. The source material was T cells isolated from PBMCs. This TCR derives from a human donor in good health. In DNA, the CDR3 is TGTGCCAGCAGCTTAGGCCAGAAAGAGACCCAGTACTTC. The encoded protein is CASSLGQKETQYF. Drawing the rest from reference TRBV7-7 and TRBJ2-5, the complete variable domain is GAGVSQSPRYKVTKRGQDVTLRCDPISSHATLYWYQQALGQGPEFLTYFNYEAQPDKSGLPSDRFSAERPEGSISTLTIQRTEQRDSAMYRCASSLGQKETQYFGPGTRLLVL.